This entry concerns a single TCR beta chain. It lacks a known antigen. No quality values exist for individual bases; no much larger clone is one base distant. These data are taken from a study of beta chain features in type 1 diabetes (dated by TCRdb to the late 2010s). Concerning the study at large: Mean age, gender distribution, total cell number and subset yield were not different between patients and healthy donors. In the study, recently diagnosed type 1 diabetes patients and matched healthy donors were compared on the TCRB repertoires of their sorted circulating CD4+ T cell subsets. A total of roughly 100 million sorted cells were examined across all samples, and RNA yield correlated strongly with the number of cells per subset. Regulatory and stem cell-like memory subsets were isolated from only 8 patients and about 8 healthy donors, whereas naive and central memory subsets came from all 30 or so donors.

For CDR1 and CDR2, the germline V gene (reference sequence) lists GTSNPN and SVGIG. Inclusive of the bounding cysteine and phenylalanine, the CDR3 is 15 residues long. This entry keeps only the CDR3 DNA: 45 bases, framed from base 1. Trimming accounts for 4 bases at V and 1 base at J, while the number of junction bases matched to no gene is 8. The High Capacity cDNA Reverse Transcription Kit was used to reverse transcribe all of the isolated RNA, meaning that expressed TCRB transcripts were what got sequenced. Deep immunoSEQ sequencing was performed on naive, central memory and regulatory T cell samples, with an average of roughly 4 million total reads per sample. After sorted cells were lysed in RLT buffer, RNA was extracted with DNase-treated RNeasy Micro or Mini kits, with the choice depending on cell number. To prevent cross-contamination, every cell subset was processed on its own, while patient and healthy donor samples were processed together. The immunoSEQ multiplex PCR was used to amplify TCRB sequences from cDNA, yielding 87-bp fragments that span the CDR3 region. Sequencing of the amplicons was performed on the Illumina HiSeq platform. The paper's processing steps were these. PCR bias was computationally corrected using synthetic template baselines, reads within Hamming distance 2 were collapsed, and singletons that could not be merged were discarded. Reads were aligned to IMGT to assign V, D and J genes, CDR3 length, and insertions or deletions at six rearrangement sites. Within each subset, clonotype counts were normalized to sorted cell number, after which true diversity and Gini coefficients were computed with the tcR R package. The overlap coefficient, calculated on TCRB nucleotide sequences, was used to quantify repertoire sharing. Out-of-frame TCRB sequences from naive cells were analyzed as a proxy for the pre-selection repertoire. Imported from immuneACCESS, the table was reduced by TCRdb to in-frame sequences with V and J called. These copies leave out some clones; in studies compared against another copy, an unresolved V gene accounts for under half, and the cause of the remainder is not known. V and J calls and clone size are those listed in that table; D and trimming were worked out from the DNA. This sample gives 350,000 or so clones in total; about 20% of them show up just once. 0.035% to 0.05% of the sample rests with the top ten.

Each donor gave one peripheral blood draw, averaging roughly 120 mL, which was collected into heparinised tubes. Naive, central memory, regulatory and stem cell-like memory CD4+ T cells were sorted on a BD FACSAria II using a panel including CD45RO, CCR7, CD25, CD127, CD95 and CD27. All sorted populations exceeded 98% purity. PBMCs were separated immediately by Lymphoprep density gradient centrifugation and were stained directly, without being cultured. So that batch effects would be minimized, each experiment stained and sorted samples in pairs, pairing one healthy donor with one patient. What the work shows at the level of the full study, not this receptor alone: Shorter templates might have been favored by PCR, but patient and control samples were amplified and corrected together, so both groups would have been affected equally by any skew. Sequencing cDNA rather than genomic DNA could over-represent highly expressing activated cells, although activation and CD3 levels did not differ between groups. In all four CD4+ subsets, TCRB CDR3 length was moderately but significantly shorter in type 1 diabetes patients. HLA sub-analyses involved small numbers of individuals, so any influence of HLA type on TCRB rearrangement remained unresolved. Naive, central memory and regulatory TCRB repertoires appeared to be more alike among patients than among healthy donors. Fewer insertions and more nucleotide deletions at VDJ recombination sites were observed in patients with type 1 diabetes, implying thymic rearrangement abnormalities.

The clonotype originates from a woman between 18 and 29 years old in good health. The sample taken for sequencing was naive CD4+ T cells from blood. The cell subset or site label here, explained by the study, means: true naive CD4+ T cells. In this chain, TRBV30 is recombined with TRBJ2-7, with 9 junctional bases fitting TRBD2. The base sequence is TGTGCCTGGACCACGGGACTAGCAACGTCCTACGAGCAGTACTTC. This translates into CAWTTGLATSYEQYF.